This TCR beta chain was found in a study of CD8+ T cells in alopecia areata. The sample's treatment: oral pan-JAK inhibitor, 5-10 mg twice daily. The authors extracted RNA and reverse transcribed it into cDNA as the sequencing template. The repertoire was sequenced with immunoSEQ multiplex PCR; TCRdb's copy has only in-frame clones and lacks some. The data contain 120,000 or so clones, around 60% of them singletons. CDR3 length equals 14 residues. Trimming stripped 5 bases from V and 0 bases from J, with 11 bases between. Germline assignment: CDR1 SQVTM and CDR2 ANQGSEA. This sequence joins TRBV29-1 and TRBJ1-3; no reliable D call. Sequencing used CD4+ T cells sorted from blood, obtained at week 4, from a patient treated with tofacitinib. The TCR originated in a human donor with alopecia areata. The CDR3 region is CSVLEGSSGNTIYF. In DNA form, the CDR3 reads TGCAGCGTTCTTGAGGGCTCCTCTGGAAACACCATATATTTT.